Listed here are 7 T cell receptor beta chains from one sample, sequenced in a study of response to subunit inactivated influenza vaccine. TCRdb called the RT-PCR reads again in MiXCR, with one record for every CDR3 protein. The table lists a few hundred thousand distinct CDR3 sequences, approximately 11% of them singletons. The material was PBMCs from blood, obtained more than 35 days after vaccination. These receptors all come from a man aged 45-65 years who received an inactivated influenza vaccine.

This clonotype came up a few times. This rearrangement joins TRBV3-1 to TRBJ2-3, with 8 positions matching TRBD2. The germline V gene has CDR1 LGHDT and CDR2 YNNKEL (reference sequence). The CDR3 consists of 17 residues. V was clipped by 7 bases and J by 0 bases; unmatched bases: 12. CDR3 nucleotide sequence: TGTGCCAGCACCCAGACCCGACTAGCGACTAGCACAGATACGCAGTATTTT. Encoded protein: CASTQTRLATSTDTQYF.

This clonotype was seen only a few times. The chain is built from TRBV6-1 and TRBJ2-2, with 8 bases that match TRBD2. Germline trimming cut 5 bases from V and 3 bases from J; bases unmatched to any gene: 5. Per germline, CDR1 MNHNS and CDR2 SASEGT. The CDR3 covers 15 residues. CDR3 protein: CASSHSGVDTGELFF. CDR3 sequence (DNA): TGTGCCAGCAGTCATAGCGGGGTGGACACCGGGGAGCTGTTTTTT.

This clonotype was counted between two and nine times. The V call is TRBV29-1, the J call TRBJ2-7, with 7 bases lining up with TRBD2. The length of the CDR3 is 14 residues. Germline values: CDR1 SQVTM, CDR2 ANQGSEA. V lost 0 bases and J lost 2; bases outside the gene matches: 4. The DNA of the CDR3 is TGCAGCGTTGAAGACGGGAGGACCCCCTACGAGCAGTACTTC. This encodes CSVEDGRTPYEQYF.

This clonotype was recorded many times. The chain is built from TRBV29-1 and TRBJ1-5; possibly TRBD1 for D (5 bases). Germline loops: CDR1 SQVTM, CDR2 ANQGSEA. V was shortened by 6 bases and J by 7 bases, with 16 bases between the two germline ends. The CDR3 is 13 residues long. The CDR3 DNA is TGCAGCGTCTCAAGGGACCTCAGCCAGCCCCAGCATTTT. Its translation is CSVSRDLSQPQHF.

V gene TRBV3-1 combines with J gene TRBJ2-3; D is perhaps TRBD1 (6 bases). V was pared by 5 bases and J by 5 bases, with 20 bases between. Germline V gene data show CDR1 as LGHDT and CDR2 as YNNKEL (reference sequence). The CDR3 sequence is 16 residues long. CDR3 in DNA: TGTGCCAGCAGCTACGATGGGGGCCGAGTCGGAGATACGCAGTATTTT. Its protein is CASSYDGGRVGDTQYF.

This clonotype was recorded a few times. V and J are TRBV7-9 and TRBJ2-3, with 8 bases aligning to TRBD2. This CDR3 is built from 15 residues. The germline CDR1 and CDR2 sequences are SEHNR and FQNEAQ (reference sequence). The V gene end was trimmed by 5 bases and the J gene end by 2 bases; junction bases not matched to a gene: 6. The CDR3: CASSLRSGDTDTQYF. The CDR3 bases are TGTGCCAGCAGCCTCCGTAGCGGGGACACAGATACGCAGTATTTT.

This clonotype was counted a few times. This chain connects TRBV10-3 to TRBJ2-5, with TRBD2 matching 8 bases. CDR1 is ENHRY, CDR2 SYGVKD, per germline. The CDR3 spans 13 residues. With V trimmed by 6 bases and J by 5 bases, 5 bases remained unmatched. CDR3 coding DNA: TGTGCCATCAGCGGGACTAGTTCGGAGACCCAGTACTTC. It codes for CAISGTSSETQYF.